The present entry profiles one TCR beta chain with its context. Its cognate antigen is unknown. PCR amplification relied on 60 Vbeta primers (plus 13 Jbeta primers). The data were produced by immunoSEQ multiplex PCR, yet TCRdb's version contains in-frame clones alone and is incomplete. The data show under 200,000 clones, roughly 87% seen once. The record originates from a study of cytomegalovirus exposure and HLA in healthy donors. The study's findings and limits: Sequencing depth roughly uniform across donors was assumed in presence/absence analyses. Earlier findings revealed that most TCR beta V segments proved productive either about 87% or about 30% of the time.

Looked up from germline, CDR1 is MNHEY and CDR2 is SMNVEV (reference sequence). V was shortened by 6 bases and J by 0 bases, with 12 bases between the two germline ends. This CDR3 contains 15 residues. The rearrangement links TRBV27 to TRBJ1-5; D call uncertain. Material: PBMCs. This clonotype was sampled from a woman in her forties or fifties in good health and CMV-seronegative. The CDR3 region is CASRYVRYSNQPQHF. The CDR3 nucleotides are TGTGCCAGCAGGTATGTTAGATATAGCAATCAGCCCCAGCATTTT.